Each of the 31 T cell receptor beta chains below was sequenced from the same sample in a study of blood T cell repertoires in COVID-19. Data came from immunoSEQ multiplex PCR; TCRdb stores just in-frame clones and leaves some out. The data contain about 240,000 clones, around 87% of them singletons. Sequencing input: peripheral blood. Receptor source: a man aged 60 to 69 who had recovered from COVID-19.

The chain is built from TRBV4-2 and TRBJ1-3; D possibly corresponds to TRBD1 (6 bases). Germline V gene data show CDR1 as LGHNA and CDR2 as YNFKEQ. The CDR3 totals 17 residues. V lost 4 bases and J lost 1, with 17 bases in between. CDR3 DNA sequence: TGTGCCAGCAGCCTCCGTGGGGGCGGCGAATCTGGAAACACCATATATTTT. Its protein product is CASSLRGGGESGNTIYF.

The chain uses TRBV5-4 and TRBJ1-3; 7 bases match TRBD1. V gave up 4 bases and J gave up 1 base; unmatched junction bases: 8. Germline V gives CDR1 SGHNT, CDR2 YYREEE (reference sequence). This CDR3 is built from 16 residues. This CDR3 is CASSTFDRVSGNTIYF. CDR3 nucleotides: TGTGCCAGCAGCACCTTCGACAGGGTTTCTGGAAACACCATATATTTT.

The chain joins TRBV18 to TRBJ1-4, with D hard to call. In germline, CDR1 is KGHSH, CDR2 LQKENI. This CDR3 has 14 residues. The V end was cut by 2 bases, the J end by 4 bases, with 8 bases between. The DNA for the CDR3 is TGTGCCAGCTCACCATCGCTAGATAATGAAAAACTGTTTTTT. This sequence encodes CASSPSLDNEKLFF.

This rearrangement joins TRBV11-2 to TRBJ1-6; no reliable D call. With 7 bases removed from V and 6 bases from J, the gap between germline ends came to 13 bases. This CDR3 spans 14 amino acids. Germline V CDR1 and CDR2: SGHAT, FQNNGV. The CDR3: CASKHGWINSPLHF. The DNA of the CDR3 is TGTGCCAGCAAACACGGGTGGATTAATTCACCCCTCCACTTT.

J is TRBJ1-4 and V is TRBV5-1, with 7 bases identical to TRBD1. V was clipped by 0 bases and J by 0 bases; unmatched bases: 5. CDR3 length equals 17 residues. Germline V lookup: CDR1 SGHRS, CDR2 YFSETQ. The CDR3 sequence is CASSLVRTGATNEKLFF. The CDR3 nucleotides read TGCGCCAGCAGCTTGGTTCGGACAGGCGCAACTAATGAAAAACTGTTTTTT.

This rearrangement joins TRBV5-1 to TRBJ1-6; 9 nucleotides match TRBD1. Germline V CDR1 and CDR2: SGHRS, YFSETQ. This CDR3 region has 17 residues. With V trimmed by 1 base and J by 10 bases, 12 bases remained unmatched. CDR3 coding DNA: TGCGCCAGCAGCTTGTGGAAGGCGGGACAGGGAGCGTCACCCCTCCACTTT. It translates to CASSLWKAGQGASPLHF.

The chain employs TRBV5-1 and TRBJ2-3, with TRBD2 matching over 12 bases. The CDR3 consists of 17 residues. Trimming took 1 base from V and 5 from J; bases not matched to a gene: 8. The germline V gene encodes CDR1 SGHRS and CDR2 YFSETQ. CDR3 loop: CASSLPLAGGVLDTQYF. The CDR3 DNA reads as TGCGCCAGCAGCTTGCCACTAGCGGGGGGTGTGTTAGATACGCAGTATTTT.

The rearrangement joins TRBV9 to TRBJ2-1, with D possibly TRBD2 on 5 matching bases. The germline CDR1 and CDR2 sequences are SGDLS and YYNGEE. There are 15 residues in the CDR3. V was shortened by 0 bases and J by 0 bases, with 7 bases between the two germline ends. Written as DNA, the CDR3 is TGTGCCAGCAGCGTAGCGGGGAACTCCTACAATGAGCAGTTCTTC. Encoded protein: CASSVAGNSYNEQFF.

The chain has TRBV27 and TRBJ1-1; TRBD1 might be the D (6 bases). There are 16 residues in the CDR3. Germline CDR1 MNHEY, CDR2 SMNVEV (reference sequence). V was trimmed by 4 bases and J by 1 base, leaving 16 bases between them. CDR3 coding DNA: TGTGCCAGCAGTTCTCCCCTCGGCAGGGGGAACACTGAAGCTTTCTTT. This codes for CASSSPLGRGNTEAFF.

The V and J genes are TRBV5-1 and TRBJ1-2; 8 bases align to TRBD1. CDR1 is SGHRS, CDR2 YFSETQ, per germline. This CDR3 is 15 amino acids long. V was clipped by 0 bases and J by 4 bases; unmatched bases: 5. The CDR3 DNA sequence: TGCGCCAGCAGCTTGGGCCCAGGGGGCGGCTATGGCTACACCTTC. This encodes CASSLGPGGGYGYTF.

This sequence joins TRBV10-3 and TRBJ2-3, with 14 bases lining up with TRBD2. The V gene's germline CDR1 is ENHRY and CDR2 SYGVKD. Unmatched junction bases numbered 5, after V lost 3 bases and J lost 6 bases. The CDR3 sequence is 16 residues long. CDR3 sequence (DNA): TGTGCCATCAGTGATTACGGGACTAGCGGGGGTGATACGCAGTATTTT. Amino acid sequence: CAISDYGTSGGDTQYF.

V and J are TRBV12-5 and TRBJ1-4, with D possibly being TRBD1 (6 bases). CDR3 length equals 16 residues. V was cut by 1 base and J by 11 bases, with 20 bases left in between. CDR1 and CDR2 (germline): LGHNT, FRNRAP. The CDR3 reads CASGLAPGGPRGKLFF. The CDR3 DNA reads as TGTGCTAGTGGTTTGGCACCGGGGGGGCCTAGGGGGAAACTGTTTTTT.

This clone showed up just a few times. The chain combines TRBV18 with TRBJ2-6, with D perhaps matching TRBD1 (6 bases). The CDR3 covers 16 residues. Trimming took off 5 bases at V and 1 base at J, with 12 bases between the two ends. The germline CDR1 and CDR2 sequences are KGHSH and LQKENI. The CDR3 DNA follows: TGTGCCAGCTCAGGGCAGGGGAGATCTGGGGCCAACGTCCTGACTTTC. Encoded protein: CASSGQGRSGANVLTF.

The rearrangement uses TRBV15 and TRBJ1-3; the D gene is possibly TRBD1 (6 bases). Between the trimmed V and J ends, which lost 0 bases and 4 bases, there was a span of 10 bases. Germline V CDR1 and CDR2: LNHNV, YYDKDF (reference sequence). The CDR3 is made up of 15 amino acids. The CDR3 DNA follows: TGTGCCACCAGCAGAGATACAGGGTCAGGAAACACCATATATTTT. It encodes CATSRDTGSGNTIYF.

The CDR3 spells CASRPGAYNEQFF. DNA of the CDR3: TGTGCCAGCAGACCCGGGGCCTACAATGAGCAGTTCTTC. The chain is built from TRBV3-1 (or the pseudogene TRBV3-2) and TRBJ2-1; D may be TRBD2 (5 bases). Germline V CDR1 and CDR2: LGHDT, YNNKEL (reference sequence). The CDR3 spans 13 residues. V shed 6 bases and J shed 2 bases, with 8 bases lying between them.

This clone was recorded only once. V is TRBV6-5 and J is TRBJ2-3, with TRBD1 as a possible D gene (5 bases). The germline V gene encodes CDR1 MNHEY and CDR2 SVGAGI. The CDR3 is 14 residues long. The germline V and J ends were trimmed by 5 bases and 3 bases, with 12 bases remaining between them. The CDR3 DNA is TGTGCCAGCAGTACCCTCAGGGATACAGATACGCAGTATTTT. It is translated as CASSTLRDTDTQYF.

The V gene is TRBV5-1, the J gene TRBJ2-4, with TRBD2 as a possible D gene (6 bases). CDR1 and CDR2 (germline): SGHRS, YFSETQ. The CDR3 spans 19 residues. The V gene lost 4 bases and the J gene lost 0 bases, with 23 bases spanning the gap. CDR3 nucleotide sequence: TGCGCCAGCAGCGCGAAGGCCTTGTCGGGGACTCTAGCCAAAAACATTCAGTACTTC. It is translated as CASSAKALSGTLAKNIQYF.

In DNA form, the CDR3 reads TGTGCCAGCAGTGCAAGCAGGTACTACGAGCAGTACGTC. As protein: CASSASRYYEQYV. The chain has TRBV2 and TRBJ2-7; unclear D gene. Germline lookup yields CDR1 SNHLY and CDR2 FYNNEI. Trimming stripped 4 bases from V and 3 bases from J, with 10 bases between. The CDR3 length is 13 residues.

This clone was picked up a small number of times. This rearrangement joins TRBV7-6 to TRBJ1-4; no clear D. Deletions cut 5 bases from V and 5 bases from J, with 15 bases between. This CDR3 spans 15 amino acids. Germline V lookup: CDR1 SGHVS, CDR2 FNYEAQ. CDR3 DNA: TGTGCCAGCAGCCCCACGACAAGTTTAAATGAAAAACTGTTTTTT. Protein product: CASSPTTSLNEKLFF. Filled out from reference TRBV7-6 and TRBJ1-4, the complete variable domain reads GAGVSQSPRYKVTKRGQDVALRCDPISGHVSLYWYRQALGQGPEFLTYFNYEAQQDKSGLPNDRFSAERPEGSISTLTIQRTEQRDSAMYRCASSPTTSLNEKLFFGSGTQLSVL.

The chain uses TRBV5-1 and TRBJ2-7, with TRBD1 identical over 12 bases. In germline, CDR1 is SGHRS, CDR2 YFSETQ. The CDR3 is 15 amino acids. Trimming removed 2 bases from V and 6 bases from J; junction bases left unmatched: 6. The CDR3 loop is CASSFAGQGATEQYF. DNA for the CDR3: TGCGCCAGCAGCTTTGCGGGACAGGGGGCGACCGAGCAGTACTTC. Using reference TRBV5-1 and TRBJ2-7 for the parts outside the CDR3, the full variable domain is KAGVTQTPRYLIKTRGQQVTLSCSPISGHRSVSWYQQTPGQGLQFLFEYFSETQRNKGNFPGRFSGRQFSNSRSEMNVSTLELGDSALYLCASSFAGQGATEQYFGPGTRLTVT.

The CDR3 DNA follows: TGCGCCAGCAGCTTGGAGGGGACAGGGGGTCTAGGAGAGACCCAGTACTTC. The encoded protein is CASSLEGTGGLGETQYF. The chain joins TRBV5-1 to TRBJ2-5, with 11 bases fitting TRBD1. V shed 0 bases and J 4 bases; nucleotides not matched to a gene: 8. Germline V gene data show CDR1 as SGHRS and CDR2 as YFSETQ. This CDR3 contains 17 residues.

The chain couples TRBV7-8 to TRBJ1-1; the D gene is possibly TRBD1 (5 bases). V was pared by 6 bases and J by 1 base, with 6 bases between. The CDR3 is 12 residues long. Germline V gene sequence: CDR1 SGHVS, CDR2 FQNEAQ. The CDR3 loop is CASSTGNTEAFF. DNA for the CDR3: TGTGCCAGCAGTACAGGGAACACTGAAGCTTTCTTT.

The rearrangement links TRBV5-6 to TRBJ1-1, with a possible D match to TRBD1 (6 bases). CDR1 is SGHDT, CDR2 YYEEEE, per germline. V shed 0 bases and J shed 1 base, with 7 bases lying between them. The CDR3 sequence is 14 residues long. In DNA, the CDR3 is TGTGCCAGCAGCTTGGAGGGGGAGAACACTGAAGCTTTCTTT. Its translation: CASSLEGENTEAFF.

The chain has TRBV9 and TRBJ2-7, with a tentative D call TRBD1 (5 bases). The CDR3 runs to 15 residues. V was clipped by 0 bases and J by 1 base, with 11 bases between them. The germline V gene encodes CDR1 SGDLS and CDR2 YYNGEE. In DNA, the CDR3 is TGTGCCAGCAGCGTAGGCCAGGGCCAGTCCTACGAGCAGTACTTC. The encoded protein is CASSVGQGQSYEQYF.

This chain uses TRBV7-9 with TRBJ1-2; the D gene is possibly TRBD1 (5 bases). The V gene lost 0 bases and the J gene lost 8 bases, with 13 bases spanning the gap. The CDR3 consists of 14 residues. Germline-derived CDR1 and CDR2 are SEHNR and FQNEAQ (reference sequence). The CDR3 loop reads CASSLAGGARGYTF. DNA for the CDR3: TGTGCCAGCAGCTTAGCTGGAGGGGCAAGGGGCTACACCTTC.

The chain has TRBV27 and TRBJ1-5; a weak D match, TRBD1 (5 bases). Trimming left V 3 bases short and J 0 bases short, with 6 bases between. Germline CDR1 is MNHEY and CDR2 is SMNVEV (reference sequence). The CDR3 is 14 amino acids. The CDR3 DNA reads as TGTGCCAGCAGTTTCCAGGGTAGCAATCAGCCCCAGCATTTT. This codes for CASSFQGSNQPQHF.

This chain links TRBV10-3 with TRBJ1-6; D gene ambiguous. The CDR3 covers 14 residues. Germline CDR1 ENHRY, CDR2 SYGVKD. V lost 6 bases and J lost 0, with 6 bases in between. CDR3 sequence (DNA): TGTGCCATCAGGGTCGGCTCCTATAATTCACCCCTCCACTTT. This gives the protein CAIRVGSYNSPLHF.

V gene TRBV4-1 combines with J gene TRBJ2-1, with D maybe TRBD2 (7 bases). The CDR3 consists of 17 residues. Trimming took 2 bases from V and 4 from J, leaving 18 bases between them. Germline loops: CDR1 MGHRA, CDR2 YSYEKL. CDR3 sequence (DNA): TGCGCCAGCAGCCAATGGCTCGCGGGGGCCGGTTACAATGAGCAGTTCTTC. This codes for CASSQWLAGAGYNEQFF.

With regard to this clone: The sample contains more than one DNA sequence encoding this CDR3. The chain has TRBV7-2 and TRBJ2-2; D might be TRBD1 (6 bases). Germline values: CDR1 SGHTA, CDR2 FQGNSA. V dropped 5 bases and J dropped 1 base, with 8 bases sitting between them. The length of the CDR3 is 14 residues. The CDR3 nucleotides are TGTGCCAGCAGCCGGACAGTGAACACCGGGGAGCTGTTTTTT. It is translated as CASSRTVNTGELFF. Using reference TRBV7-2 and TRBJ2-2 for the parts outside the CDR3, the full variable domain is GAGVSQSPSNKVTEKGKDVELRCDPISGHTALYWYRQSLGQGLEFLIYFQGNSAPDKSGLPSDRFSAERTGGSVSTLTIQRTQQEDSAVYLCASSRTVNTGELFFGEGSRLTVL.

V gene TRBV27 combines with J gene TRBJ2-6; 7 bases are shared with TRBD1. Trimming cost V 5 bases and J 4 bases; bases outside gene matches: 5. CDR1 MNHEY and CDR2 SMNVEV come from the germline V gene (reference sequence). The CDR3 has 15 amino acids. CDR3: CASSPGGSGANVLTF. The DNA of the CDR3 is TGTGCCAGCAGTCCAGGGGGATCGGGGGCCAACGTCCTGACTTTC.

The chain has TRBV7-9 and TRBJ2-5, with unresolved D. The V and J ends lost 3 bases and 5 bases respectively, with 10 bases between them. The germline CDR1 and CDR2 sequences are SEHNR and FQNEAQ (reference sequence). The CDR3 consists of 13 residues. This chain's CDR3 is CASSFSLGETQYF. CDR3 bases: TGTGCCAGCAGCTTCTCTCTCGGGGAGACCCAGTACTTC.